These 28 T cell receptor beta chains came from one sample sequenced in a study of T cells in Graves' hyperthyroidism and ophthalmopathy. RNA transcripts served as the template for amplifying TCR beta CDR3 regions. HTBI primers drove first-round RT-PCR of the TCR CDR3. TCRdb fed the multiplex PCR reads into MiXCR, producing one record per CDR3 protein. The table records 350,000 to 400,000 distinct CDR3 sequences, about 20% of them present only once. What was sequenced was blood. The receptors derive from a woman under 30 with Graves' hyperthyroidism.

This clonotype came up a few times. The V and J genes are TRBV30 and TRBJ1-1, with D perhaps TRBD1 (5 bases). The CDR3 is 14 residues long. Per the germline V gene, CDR1 is GTSNPN and CDR2 is SVGIG (reference sequence). The V gene lost 2 bases and the J gene lost 7 bases, with 17 bases spanning the gap. The CDR3 bases are TGTGCCTGGAGTACATACCGGGACGGCGATGAAGCTTTCTTT. This sequence encodes CAWSTYRDGDEAFF.

This clonotype was found many times. V usage is TRBV10-3 and J usage is TRBJ2-7, with D perhaps TRBD1 or TRBD2 (5 bases each). V was shortened by 3 bases and J by 0 bases, with 12 bases between the two germline ends. The germline V gene has CDR1 ENHRY and CDR2 SYGVKD. The CDR3 runs 15 residues. CDR3 sequence: CAISDKPGSSYEQYF. In DNA form, the CDR3 reads TGTGCCATCAGTGATAAACCAGGGAGCTCCTACGAGCAGTACTTC.

This clonotype was recorded a few times. The chain is built from TRBV11-2 and TRBJ2-5; tentatively, D is TRBD1 (5 bases). V was clipped by 6 bases and J by 4 bases, with 12 bases between them. This CDR3 is 13 amino acids long. Germline V gene lookup returns CDR1 SGHAT and CDR2 FQNNGV. This chain's CDR3 is CASSTGFRETQYF. The CDR3 DNA reads as TGTGCCAGCAGTACAGGTTTTCGAGAGACCCAGTACTTC.

Only a few counts were recorded for this clonotype. The rearrangement uses TRBV7-4 and TRBJ2-2; D possibly uses TRBD1 or TRBD2 (5 bases each). The V gene's germline CDR1 is SGHVT and CDR2 SQSDAQ. The CDR3 contains 20 residues. Trimming removed 4 bases at V and 2 bases at J, with 26 bases between. CDR3 sequence reads: CASSYVLGRIRGKNTGELFF. DNA of the CDR3: TGTGCCAGCAGCTACGTATTGGGGCGGATTCGGGGAAAAAACACCGGGGAGCTGTTTTTT.

This clonotype came up many times. The chain uses TRBV9 and TRBJ2-7, with TRBD1 matching over 9 bases. CDR3 length: 14 residues. V lost 4 bases, J lost 3 bases, and 5 bases stayed unmatched. Germline V gene sequence: CDR1 SGDLS, CDR2 YYNGEE. CDR3 DNA sequence: TGTGCCAGCAGCTTCCGGGACAGGGACTACGAGCAGTACTTC. This encodes CASSFRDRDYEQYF.

This clonotype was counted ten times or more. The chain is built from TRBV2 and TRBJ1-1; tentatively, D is TRBD1 (5 bases). This CDR3 has 14 amino acids. Trimming took off 6 bases at V and 4 bases at J, with 15 bases between the two ends. The germline V gene has CDR1 SNHLY and CDR2 FYNNEI. DNA of the CDR3: TGTGCCAGCAGGACGAAGGTGGGGGGCACTGAAGCTTTCTTT. Residues: CASRTKVGGTEAFF.

Only a few counts were recorded for this clonotype. With a much larger clone just one base away, this may be a read error. The chain has TRBV7-3 and TRBJ2-5; a possible D gene is TRBD2 (5 bases). CDR1 and CDR2 from the germline V gene are SGHTA and FQGTGA. The CDR3 covers 13 residues. The CDR3 coding sequence is TGTGCCAGCAGCTTTGGATCTGGGGAGACCAAGTACTTC. This sequence encodes CASSFGSGETKYF.

V gene TRBV2 combines with J gene TRBJ1-2, with 10 bases lining up with TRBD1. CDR1 and CDR2 from the germline V gene are SNHLY and FYNNEI. CDR3 length equals 20 residues. Losses at the gene ends were 6 bases for V and 4 bases for J; bases not matched to a gene: 23. The CDR3 bases are TGTGCCAGCAGAGAATGGCCACCGCGGGACAGGGGACCATTTGGCTATGGCTACACCTTC. Its translation: CASREWPPRDRGPFGYGYTF.

This chain uses TRBV10-3 with TRBJ2-5; no reliable D call. The CDR3 is made up of 13 amino acids. CDR1 and CDR2 (germline): ENHRY, SYGVKD. Between the trimmed V and J ends, which lost 7 bases and 2 bases, there was a span of 11 bases. The CDR3 DNA reads as TGTGCCATCAAAAGAGGAAATCAAGAGACCCAGTACTTC. Residues: CAIKRGNQETQYF.

In its sample, this clonotype was seen many times. As DNA, the CDR3 is TGTGCCAGCAGTTACCAGGGCGGTCAGCCCCAGCATTTT. It codes for CASSYQGGQPQHF. The rearrangement links TRBV6-5 to TRBJ1-5; D may be TRBD1 (5 bases). The germline CDR1 and CDR2 sequences are MNHEY and SVGAGI. The CDR3 length is 13 residues. V was cut by 2 bases and J by 6 bases, with 8 bases left in between.

The rearrangement links TRBV12-3 or TRBV12-4 to TRBJ2-5, with a weak D call TRBD1 (6 bases). The CDR3 runs to 11 residues. The V end was cut by 10 bases, the J end by 4 bases, with 10 bases between. CDR3: CANGDTETQYF. CDR3 sequence (DNA): TGTGCCAATGGGGACACAGAGACCCAGTACTTC.

This clonotype has at least ten counts. The CDR3 DNA reads TGTGCCAGCAGCTACCAGGCGGGACGCAGAAACTATGGCTACACCTTC. Protein product: CASSYQAGRRNYGYTF. The gene calls are TRBV11-2 and TRBJ1-2, with D possibly TRBD1 on 5 matching bases. This CDR3 has 16 amino acids. Germline CDR1 is SGHAT and CDR2 is FQNNGV. V was pared by 4 bases and J by 2 bases, with 17 bases between.

The J gene is TRBJ2-2, the V gene TRBV11-2, with D uncertain. Germline CDR1 SGHAT, CDR2 FQNNGV. The CDR3 is 13 amino acids. Trimming removed 1 base from V and 7 bases from J, with 7 bases in between. CDR3 DNA: TGTGCCAGCAGCTTAGGGAGTATCGGGGAGCTGTTTTTT. This gives the protein CASSLGSIGELFF.

This clonotype was detected a few times. The gene calls are TRBV4-2 and TRBJ2-3; D perhaps matches TRBD2 (6 bases). Trimming pared 6 bases from V and 6 bases from J, leaving 25 bases between. Germline-derived CDR1 and CDR2 are LGHNA and YNFKEQ. This CDR3 has 17 amino acids. The CDR3 DNA is TGTGCCAGCAGACTGGGAGGTGCGAGGGCAACCTCGGATACGCAGTATTTT. Its protein product is CASRLGGARATSDTQYF.

This clonotype was seen repeatedly, ten times or more. The V call is TRBV24-1, the J call TRBJ1-2; D is unresolved. Germline CDR1 reads KGHDR; CDR2 reads SFDVKD. V was trimmed by 3 bases and J by 4 bases, leaving 11 bases between them. The length of the CDR3 is 14 residues. The CDR3 protein is CATSDQDGIYGYTF. As DNA, the CDR3 is TGTGCCACCAGTGATCAAGACGGAATCTATGGCTACACCTTC.

This clonotype was picked up many times. The chain employs TRBV24-1 and TRBJ1-1; no clear D. The germline V and J ends were trimmed by 0 bases and 6 bases, with 7 bases remaining between them. The CDR3 loop spans 13 amino acids. The germline V gene encodes CDR1 KGHDR and CDR2 SFDVKD. The CDR3 loop is CATSDLRGSEAFF. CDR3 sequence (DNA): TGTGCCACCAGTGATTTGAGAGGTTCTGAAGCTTTCTTT.

This clonotype was counted at least ten times. V and J are TRBV9 and TRBJ1-2, with D hard to call. Trimming cost V 1 base and J 8 bases, with 9 bases left between them. CDR1 is SGDLS and CDR2 is YYNGEE in the germline V gene. The CDR3 is made up of 12 amino acids. The CDR3 region is CASSVTEKGYTF. Here the CDR3 DNA reads TGTGCCAGCAGCGTAACAGAGAAGGGCTACACCTTC.

There are a few counts of this clonotype. The chain combines TRBV24-1 with TRBJ1-4; D possibly corresponds to TRBD1 (5 bases). This CDR3 spans 15 amino acids. Per the germline V gene, CDR1 is KGHDR and CDR2 is SFDVKD. V dropped 4 bases and J dropped 6 bases, with 14 bases sitting between them. Written as DNA, the CDR3 is TGTGCCACCAGTGACCCTACAGACAGCCATGAAAAACTGTTTTTT. This sequence encodes CATSDPTDSHEKLFF.

This clonotype was seen many times. The chain is built from TRBV11-2 and TRBJ1-1, with 9 bases matching TRBD1. There are 15 residues in the CDR3. Germline CDR1 is SGHAT and CDR2 is FQNNGV. V dropped 5 bases and J dropped 4; count of bases not matched to a gene: 8. The chain's CDR3 is CASSGGRQGGTEAFF. The CDR3 nucleotides read TGTGCCAGCAGCGGAGGTAGACAGGGGGGCACTGAAGCTTTCTTT.

This clonotype has just a few counts. The rearrangement joins TRBV18 to TRBJ2-4, with no clear D. CDR3 size: 16 residues. Germline CDR1 reads KGHSH; CDR2 reads LQKENI. Trimming took 3 bases from V and 0 from J, leaving 12 bases between them. The CDR3 protein is CASSPQASEAKNIQYF. CDR3 coding DNA: TGTGCCAGCTCACCCCAGGCCTCGGAAGCCAAAAACATTCAGTACTTC.

This clonotype has a count of ten or more. The chain combines TRBV10-3 with TRBJ2-5; TRBD2 might be the D (6 bases). The germline gives CDR1 ENHRY, CDR2 SYGVKD. The CDR3 has 14 residues. The V end was cut by 6 bases, the J end by 0 bases, with 11 bases between. CDR3 protein: CAISGGGDQETQYF. CDR3 nucleotides: TGTGCCATCAGCGGGGGTGGGGACCAAGAGACCCAGTACTTC.

There are many counts of this clonotype. This chain joins TRBV6-5 and TRBJ2-7; D call uncertain. Germline V lookup: CDR1 MNHEY, CDR2 SVGAGI. The CDR3 is made up of 13 amino acids. The germline V and J ends were trimmed by 2 bases and 4 bases, with 9 bases remaining between them. The CDR3 region is CASSYGQRYEQYF. The CDR3 bases are TGTGCCAGCAGTTACGGGCAGAGATACGAGCAGTACTTC.

Comment on this clonotype: Its ends do not fully match the called genes, so a read error is possible. This chain joins TRBV20-1 and TRBJ2-7; 8 positions match TRBD2. CDR3 length equals 16 residues. Germline V lookup: CDR1 DFQATT, CDR2 SNEGSKA (reference sequence). Here the CDR3 reads CSAIPRQTSVPCEQCF. The CDR3 nucleotides are TGCAGTGCCATCCCCCGCCAGACTAGCGTCCCCTGCGAGCAGTGCTTC.

In its sample, this clonotype was seen many times. This chain joins TRBV24-1 and TRBJ2-5; D is possibly TRBD1 or TRBD2 (5 bases each). The CDR3 extends over 14 amino acids. The germline V gene encodes CDR1 KGHDR and CDR2 SFDVKD. The germline V and J ends were trimmed by 9 bases and 3 bases, with 16 bases remaining between them. The CDR3 nucleotides read TGTGCCACCGCTGCCGCCGGGACGGAAGAGACCCAGTACTTC. It yields the protein CATAAAGTEETQYF.

The table lists this clonotype with many counts. The gene calls are TRBV6-5 and TRBJ2-7; perhaps D is TRBD1 or TRBD2 (5 bases each). With 6 bases removed from V and 4 bases from J, the gap between germline ends came to 16 bases. Germline loops: CDR1 MNHEY, CDR2 SVGAGI. The CDR3 has 14 residues. The CDR3 DNA reads as TGTGCCAGCAGGGCCGGGACGAGGATTTACGAGCAGTACTTC. This encodes CASRAGTRIYEQYF.

This chain links TRBV4-1 with TRBJ2-7; 8 bases map to TRBD1. J was trimmed by 7 bases and V by 2 bases; bases with no gene match: 10. CDR3 length: 15 amino acids. CDR1 and CDR2 (germline): MGHRA, YSYEKL. The CDR3 sequence: CASSQRTGTPWEQYF. CDR3 nucleotide sequence: TGCGCCAGCAGCCAACGGACAGGGACGCCGTGGGAGCAGTACTTC.

The genes are TRBV18 and TRBJ1-2, with a possible D match to TRBD1 (5 bases). Germline CDR1 KGHSH, CDR2 LQKENI. V was cut by 3 bases and J by 8 bases, with 16 bases left in between. The CDR3 consists of 14 residues. CDR3 sequence reads: CASSPLRDVRGYTF. The CDR3, as DNA: TGTGCCAGCTCACCCCTTAGGGACGTAAGAGGCTACACCTTC.

This clonotype appeared many times. The chain couples TRBV7-9 to TRBJ1-1, with 8 bases aligning to TRBD1. This CDR3 has 14 amino acids. Unmatched junction bases numbered 4, after V lost 4 bases and J lost 3 bases. The germline V gene has CDR1 SEHNR and CDR2 FQNEAQ (reference sequence). In DNA, the CDR3 is TGTGCCAGCAGCTCGACAGGGGAGGACACTGAAGCTTTCTTT. Amino acids: CASSSTGEDTEAFF.